This entry concerns a single T cell receptor (beta chain). The CDR3 is 15 amino acids. Germline V gene data show CDR1 as SGHRS and CDR2 as YFSETQ. The J segment lost 5 bases and the V segment lost 4 bases, leaving 5 bases of the junction unmatched. Methods used by the authors: Reference gene primer amplification gave nucleated cell count estimates. Using immunoSEQ multiplex PCR, the repertoire was profiled, and TCRdb retains in-frame clones only, with some absent. The DNA was the basis for D and trimming; V, J and clone size are from that table. The sample contains a few thousand clones, around 70% of which appear only once. The data are from a study of blood T cell repertoires in COVID-19. Study-level information: PBMCs, B-cell-depleted T cells, or T cells were the source of the cDNA or gDNA that made up the material.

Sequencing input: peripheral blood. The J gene is TRBJ1-6, the V gene TRBV5-1; 8 bases align to TRBD1. The receptor comes from an older man with active COVID-19. CDR3 coding DNA: TGCGCCAGCAGCGTCCGGGACAGGAATAATTCACCCCTCCACTTT. Translated: CASSVRDRNNSPLHF. The full variable domain, rest sourced from reference TRBV5-1 and TRBJ1-6, is KAGVTQTPRYLIKTRGQQVTLSCSPISGHRSVSWYQQTPGQGLQFLFEYFSETQRNKGNFPGRFSGRQFSNSRSEMNVSTLELGDSALYLCASSVRDRNNSPLHFGNGTRLTVT.